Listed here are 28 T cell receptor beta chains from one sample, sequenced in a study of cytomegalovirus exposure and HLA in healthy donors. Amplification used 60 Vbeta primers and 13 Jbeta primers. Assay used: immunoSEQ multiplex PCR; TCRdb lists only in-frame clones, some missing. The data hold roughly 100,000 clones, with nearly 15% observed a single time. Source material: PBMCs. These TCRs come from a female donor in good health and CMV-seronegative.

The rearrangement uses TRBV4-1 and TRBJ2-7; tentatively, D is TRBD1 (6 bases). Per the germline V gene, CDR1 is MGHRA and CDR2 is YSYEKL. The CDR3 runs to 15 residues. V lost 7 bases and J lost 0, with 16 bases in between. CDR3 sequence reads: CASTHRAGVSYEQYF. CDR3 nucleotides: TGCGCCAGCACGCACCGGGCAGGGGTCTCCTACGAGCAGTACTTC.

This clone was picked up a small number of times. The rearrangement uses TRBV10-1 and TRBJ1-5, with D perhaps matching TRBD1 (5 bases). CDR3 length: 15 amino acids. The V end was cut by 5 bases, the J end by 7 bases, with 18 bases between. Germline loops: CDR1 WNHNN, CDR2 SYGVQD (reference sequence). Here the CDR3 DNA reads TGCGCCAGCAGTCCCGGGGGGAGTCCGTCCCAGCCCCAGCATTTT. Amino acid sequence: CASSPGGSPSQPQHF.

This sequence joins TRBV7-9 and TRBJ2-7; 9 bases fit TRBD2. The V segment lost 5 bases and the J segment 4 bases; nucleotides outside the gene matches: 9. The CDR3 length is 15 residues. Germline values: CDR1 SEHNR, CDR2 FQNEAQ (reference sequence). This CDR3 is CASSPGLAMGYEQYF. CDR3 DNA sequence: TGTGCCAGCAGCCCGGGACTAGCTATGGGTTACGAGCAGTACTTC. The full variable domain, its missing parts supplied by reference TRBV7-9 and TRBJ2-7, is DTGVSQNPRHKITKRGQNVTFRCDPISEHNRLYWYRQTLGQGPEFLTYFQNEAQLEKSRLLSDRFSAERPKGSFSTLEIQRTEQGDSAMYLCASSPGLAMGYEQYFGPGTRLTVT.

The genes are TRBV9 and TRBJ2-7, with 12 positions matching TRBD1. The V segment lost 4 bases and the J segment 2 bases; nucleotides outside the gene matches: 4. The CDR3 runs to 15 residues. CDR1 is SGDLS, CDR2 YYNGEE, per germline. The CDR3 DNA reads TGTGCCAGCAGCACGGGACAGGGGGCTACCTACGAGCAGTACTTC. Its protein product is CASSTGQGATYEQYF.

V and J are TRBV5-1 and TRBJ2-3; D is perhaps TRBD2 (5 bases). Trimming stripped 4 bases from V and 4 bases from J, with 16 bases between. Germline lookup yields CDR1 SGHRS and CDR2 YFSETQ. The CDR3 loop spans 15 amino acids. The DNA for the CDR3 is TGCGCCAGCAGCCCCCCAATGGGAGACGCAGATACGCAGTATTTT. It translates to CASSPPMGDADTQYF.

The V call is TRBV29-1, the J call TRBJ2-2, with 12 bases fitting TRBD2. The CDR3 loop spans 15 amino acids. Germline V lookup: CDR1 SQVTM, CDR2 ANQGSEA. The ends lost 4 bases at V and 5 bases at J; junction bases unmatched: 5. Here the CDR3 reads CSVGLAGGQTGELFF. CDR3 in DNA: TGCAGCGTTGGCCTAGCGGGAGGGCAGACCGGGGAGCTGTTTTTT.

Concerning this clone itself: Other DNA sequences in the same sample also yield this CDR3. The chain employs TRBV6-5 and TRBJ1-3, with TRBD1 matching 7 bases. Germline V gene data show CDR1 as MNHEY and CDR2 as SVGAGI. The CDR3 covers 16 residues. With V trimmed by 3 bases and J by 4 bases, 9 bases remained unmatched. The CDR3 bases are TGTGCCAGCAGTTATTCCGGGACAGTGTCCGGAAACACCATATATTTT. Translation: CASSYSGTVSGNTIYF.

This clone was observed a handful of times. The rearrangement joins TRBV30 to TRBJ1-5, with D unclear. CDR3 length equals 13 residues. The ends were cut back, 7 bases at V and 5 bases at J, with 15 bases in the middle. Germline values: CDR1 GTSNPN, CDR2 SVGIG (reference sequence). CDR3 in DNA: TGTGCCTTCCCTTTCCCCCTCTATCAGCCCCAGCATTTT. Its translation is CAFPFPLYQPQHF. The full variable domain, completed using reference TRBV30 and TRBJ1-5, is SQTIHQWPATLVQPVGSPLSLECTVEGTSNPNLYWYRQAAGRGLQLLFYSVGIGQISSEVPQNLSASRPQDRQFILSSKKLLLSDSGFYLCAFPFPLYQPQHFGDGTRLSIL.

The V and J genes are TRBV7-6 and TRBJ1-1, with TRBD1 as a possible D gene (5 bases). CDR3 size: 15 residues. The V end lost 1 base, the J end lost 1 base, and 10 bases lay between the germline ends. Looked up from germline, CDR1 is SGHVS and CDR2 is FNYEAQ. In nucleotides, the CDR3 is TGTGCCAGCAGCTTAGGAATTAGGGGGAACACTGAAGCTTTCTTT. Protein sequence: CASSLGIRGNTEAFF.

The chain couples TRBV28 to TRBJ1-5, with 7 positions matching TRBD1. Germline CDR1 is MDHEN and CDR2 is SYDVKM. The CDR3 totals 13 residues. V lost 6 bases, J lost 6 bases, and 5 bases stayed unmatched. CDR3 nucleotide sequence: TGTGCCAGCAGGCAGACAGGGCCTCAGCCCCAGCATTTT. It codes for CASRQTGPQPQHF.

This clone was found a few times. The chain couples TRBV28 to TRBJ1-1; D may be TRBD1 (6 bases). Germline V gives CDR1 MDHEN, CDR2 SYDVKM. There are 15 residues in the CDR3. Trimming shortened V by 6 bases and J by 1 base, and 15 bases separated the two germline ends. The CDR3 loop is CASSQRGTPNTEAFF. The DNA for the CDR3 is TGTGCCAGCAGCCAGCGAGGGACACCGAACACTGAAGCTTTCTTT.

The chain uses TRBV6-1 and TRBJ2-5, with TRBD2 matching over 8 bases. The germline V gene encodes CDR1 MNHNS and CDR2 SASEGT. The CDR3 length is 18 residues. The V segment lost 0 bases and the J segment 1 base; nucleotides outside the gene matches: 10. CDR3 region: CASSEATGVAGFQETQYF. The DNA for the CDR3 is TGTGCCAGCAGTGAAGCAACTGGGGTAGCGGGGTTCCAAGAGACCCAGTACTTC.

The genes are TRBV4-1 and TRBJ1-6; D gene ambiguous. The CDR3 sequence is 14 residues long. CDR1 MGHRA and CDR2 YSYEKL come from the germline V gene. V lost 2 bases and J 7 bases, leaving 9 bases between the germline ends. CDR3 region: CASSQLSGNSPLHF. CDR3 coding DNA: TGCGCCAGCAGCCAATTAAGCGGGAATTCACCCCTCCACTTT.

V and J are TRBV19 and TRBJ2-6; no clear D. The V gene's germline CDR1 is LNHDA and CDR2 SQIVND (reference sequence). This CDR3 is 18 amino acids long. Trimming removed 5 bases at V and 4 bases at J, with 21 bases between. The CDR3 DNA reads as TGTGCCAGTAGTGAACGGAGCAAACGACTCGCGGGGGCCAACGTCCTGACTTTC. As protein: CASSERSKRLAGANVLTF.

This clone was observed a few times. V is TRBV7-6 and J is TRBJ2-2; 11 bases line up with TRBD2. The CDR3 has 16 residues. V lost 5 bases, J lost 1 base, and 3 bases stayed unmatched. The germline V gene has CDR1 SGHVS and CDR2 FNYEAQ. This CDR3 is CASSKGTSGNTGELFF. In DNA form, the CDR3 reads TGTGCCAGCAGCAAAGGGACTAGCGGGAACACCGGGGAGCTGTTTTTT.

The CDR3 sequence: CASRGSRQGSLYEQYF. CDR3 nucleotides: TGTGCCAGCCGAGGATCAAGACAGGGCTCACTCTACGAGCAGTACTTC. V gene TRBV6-6 combines with J gene TRBJ2-7, with 7 bases fitting TRBD1. Germline CDR1 is MNHNY and CDR2 is SVGAGI (reference sequence). This CDR3 is built from 16 residues. The V gene end was trimmed by 8 bases and the J gene end by 3 bases; junction bases not matched to a gene: 16.

Written as DNA, the CDR3 is TGTGCCAGTAGTATAAACCCCGAGGATACGCAGTATTTT. This gives the protein CASSINPEDTQYF. The V gene is TRBV19, the J gene TRBJ2-3; no definite D call. V was clipped by 2 bases and J by 6 bases, with 9 bases between them. Germline V gene sequence: CDR1 LNHDA, CDR2 SQIVND (reference sequence). The CDR3 covers 13 residues.

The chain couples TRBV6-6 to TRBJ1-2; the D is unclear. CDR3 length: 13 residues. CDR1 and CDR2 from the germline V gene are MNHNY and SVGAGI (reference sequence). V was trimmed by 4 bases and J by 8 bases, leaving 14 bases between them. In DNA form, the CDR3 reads TGTGCCAGCAGTTCGTTAGATGCCAGGGGCTACACCTTC. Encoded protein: CASSSLDARGYTF.

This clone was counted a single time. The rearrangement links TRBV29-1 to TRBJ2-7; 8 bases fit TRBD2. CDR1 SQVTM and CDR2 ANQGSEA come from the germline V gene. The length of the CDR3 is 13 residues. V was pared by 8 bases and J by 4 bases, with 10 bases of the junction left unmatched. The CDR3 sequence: CSTSGTSAYEQYF. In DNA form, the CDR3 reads TGCAGCACGTCCGGGACTAGTGCTTACGAGCAGTACTTC.

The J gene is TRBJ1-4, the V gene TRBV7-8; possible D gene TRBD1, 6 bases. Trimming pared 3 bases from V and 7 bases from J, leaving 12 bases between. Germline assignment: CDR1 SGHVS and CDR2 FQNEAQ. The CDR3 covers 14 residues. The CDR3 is CASSLTGASEKLFF. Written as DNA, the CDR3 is TGTGCCAGCAGCTTGACAGGCGCCAGTGAAAAACTGTTTTTT.

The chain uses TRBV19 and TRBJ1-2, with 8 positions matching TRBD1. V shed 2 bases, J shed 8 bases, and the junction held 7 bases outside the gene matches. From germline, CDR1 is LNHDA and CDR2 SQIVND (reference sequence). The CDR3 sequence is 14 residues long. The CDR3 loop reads CASSITGTGTGYTF. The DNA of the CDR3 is TGTGCCAGTAGTATAACCGGGACAGGCACCGGCTACACCTTC.

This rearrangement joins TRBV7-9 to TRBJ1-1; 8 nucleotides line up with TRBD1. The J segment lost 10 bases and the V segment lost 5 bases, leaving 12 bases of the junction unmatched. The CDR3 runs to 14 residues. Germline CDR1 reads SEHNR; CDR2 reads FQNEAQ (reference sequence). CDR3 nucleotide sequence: TGTGCCAGCAGCCCCAGACAGGGGCTGAGGACAGCTTTCTTT. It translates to CASSPRQGLRTAFF.

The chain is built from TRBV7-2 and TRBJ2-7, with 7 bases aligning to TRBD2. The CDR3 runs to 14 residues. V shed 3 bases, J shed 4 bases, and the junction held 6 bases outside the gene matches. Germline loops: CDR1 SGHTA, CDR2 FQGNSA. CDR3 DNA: TGTGCCAGCAGCTTCCCGCCGCGGGGGTACGAGCAGTACTTC. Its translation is CASSFPPRGYEQYF.

CDR3 bases: TGTGCCAGCTCATTAAACAATCCGGGAACCTCCACAGATACGCAGTATTTT. It codes for CASSLNNPGTSTDTQYF. The J gene is TRBJ2-3, the V gene TRBV18; tentatively, D is TRBD2 (5 bases). The CDR3 runs 17 residues. The V end was cut by 5 bases, the J end by 2 bases, with 20 bases between. Germline lookup yields CDR1 KGHSH and CDR2 LQKENI.

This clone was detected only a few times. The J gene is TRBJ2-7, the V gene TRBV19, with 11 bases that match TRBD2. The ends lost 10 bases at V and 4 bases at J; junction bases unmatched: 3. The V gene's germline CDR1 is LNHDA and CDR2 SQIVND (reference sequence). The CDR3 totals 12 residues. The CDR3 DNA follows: TGTGCCACCGGGACTAGCGGTTACGAGCAGTACTTC. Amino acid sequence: CATGTSGYEQYF.

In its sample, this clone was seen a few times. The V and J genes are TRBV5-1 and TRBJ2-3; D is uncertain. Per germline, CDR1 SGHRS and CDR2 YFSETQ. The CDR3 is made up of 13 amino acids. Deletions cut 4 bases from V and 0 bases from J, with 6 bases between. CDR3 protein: CASSPGSTDTQYF. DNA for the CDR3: TGCGCCAGCAGCCCCGGGAGCACAGATACGCAGTATTTT.

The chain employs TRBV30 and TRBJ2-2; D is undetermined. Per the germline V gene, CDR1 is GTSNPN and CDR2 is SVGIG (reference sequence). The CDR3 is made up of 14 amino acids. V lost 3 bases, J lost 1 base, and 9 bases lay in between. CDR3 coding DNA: TGTGCCTGGAGATCCTTAAAGAACACCGGGGAGCTGTTTTTT. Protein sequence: CAWRSLKNTGELFF.

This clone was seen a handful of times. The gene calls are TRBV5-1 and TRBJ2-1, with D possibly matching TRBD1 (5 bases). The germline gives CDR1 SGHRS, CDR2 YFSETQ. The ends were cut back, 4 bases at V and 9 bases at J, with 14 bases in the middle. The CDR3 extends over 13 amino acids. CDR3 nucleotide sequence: TGCGCCAGCAGCACAATCCAGGGTAGTGAGCAGTTCTTC. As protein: CASSTIQGSEQFF. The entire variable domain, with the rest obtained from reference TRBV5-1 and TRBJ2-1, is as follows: KAGVTQTPRYLIKTRGQQVTLSCSPISGHRSVSWYQQTPGQGLQFLFEYFSETQRNKGNFPGRFSGRQFSNSRSEMNVSTLELGDSALYLCASSTIQGSEQFFGPGTRLTVL.